This T cell receptor (beta chain) was sequenced in a study of shared T cell receptors in the human thymus. Produced via immunoSEQ multiplex PCR; TCRdb's table is partial and in-frame only. The sample records some 760,000 clones, 80% to 90% being singletons. The sample also formed part of further work on human thymus T cells. In that study: Serving as donors were healthy Finnish infants, each of whom was having open corrective surgery for congenital heart defects. Corrective cardiac operations yielded the resected thymus tissue. Thymic and blood repertoires appeared to display a bias in their usage of V and J genes.

This receptor was taken from a girl under three years old with a congenital heart defect. What was sequenced was thymocytes.

CDR3 sequence (DNA): TGTGCCAGCAGCCCACGGGCGGGGAACACTGAAGCTTTCTTT. Translated: CASSPRAGNTEAFF. The V and J genes are TRBV14 and TRBJ1-1; no definite D call. CDR1 is SGHDN, CDR2 FVKESK, per germline. The CDR3 loop spans 14 amino acids. V was cut by 4 bases and J by 1 base, with 10 bases left in between.